These T cell receptor beta chains were read from a single sample in a study of neurological immune-mediated disorders. TCRdb reprocessed the 5' RACE reads via MiXCR and lists one record per CDR3 protein. Of roughly 70,000 distinct CDR3 sequences listed, 5.2% are singletons. The sequenced sample was PBMCs. The receptors here all came from a woman aged 25 to 39 with multiple sclerosis. The CDR3 runs from the conserved cysteine through the conserved F or W. A D gene is named only where the DNA matches it firmly. A row's size may be missing; if present it is once, few, many or a size class.

size | D | length | J | V | DNA | CDR3
many | . | 13 | TRBJ2-1 | TRBV5-1 | TGCGCCAGCAGCTTGGCCAGCGCTTCGGAGCAGTTCTTC | CASSLASASEQFF
few | TRBD2 | 14 | TRBJ2-1 | TRBV7-6 | TGTGCCAGCAGCCTGCCGTTGGGGCGGGGGGAGCAGTTCTTC | CASSLPLGRGEQFF
many | . | 12 | TRBJ2-3 | TRBV7-2 | TGTGCCAGCAGCGAAAACACAGATACGCAGTATTTT | CASSENTDTQYF
many | TRBD1 | 13 | TRBJ2-7 | TRBV20-1 | TGCAGTGCTGCCCGGACAGGAGCCTACGAGCAGTACTTC | CSAARTGAYEQYF
few | . | 12 | TRBJ1-5 | TRBV20-1 | TGCAGTGCTAGAGGGGGTGATCAGCCCCAGAATTTT | CSARGGDQPQNF
many | . | 14 | TRBJ2-1 | TRBV5-1 | TGCGCCAGGGGGGTGGGGGCCCCCTACAATGAGCAGTTCTTC | CARGVGAPYNEQFF
few | TRBD2 | 16 | TRBJ2-1 | TRBV20-1 | TGCAGTGCTACGGGAAGCGGGGGAGACTCCTACAATGAGCAGTTCTTC | CSATGSGGDSYNEQFF
many | TRBD1 | 14 | TRBJ2-3 | TRBV9 | TGTGCCAGCGGAACAGGGGGCGCGACAGATACGCAGTATTTT | CASGTGGATDTQYF
many | . | 15 | TRBJ1-6 | TRBV5-1 | TGCGCCAGCAGCTCCCGGGAACAGCCTAATTCACCCCTCCACTTT | CASSSREQPNSPLHF
. | . | 18 | TRBJ1-4 | TRBV12-3/TRBV12-4 | TGTGCCAGCAGCTTAAGACAATCTCTCACCCTGGGGAATGAAAAACTGTTTTTT | CASSLRQSLTLGNEKLFF
few | TRBD2 | 16 | TRBJ2-5 | TRBV20-1 | TGCAGTGCCCCGAGGCGGCTAGCGGGGTTCCAAGAGACCCAGTACTTC | CSAPRRLAGFQETQYF
many | . | 15 | TRBJ1-2 | TRBV4-1 | TGCGCCAGCAGCCCAGGACAGCTAGCTAACTATGGCTACACCTTC | CASSPGQLANYGYTF
many | TRBD1 | 13 | TRBJ2-1 | TRBV20-1 | TGCAGTGCTAGGGGACAGGGGGTAGGTGAGCAGTTCTTC | CSARGQGVGEQFF
few | TRBD2 | 14 | TRBJ2-7 | TRBV2 | TGTGCCAGCAACGGCGGGGGGACCCTCGGGGAGCAGTACTTC | CASNGGGTLGEQYF
many | . | 11 | TRBJ1-1 | TRBV12-3/TRBV12-4 | TGTGCCAGCTCAAGGCTCCTCGGAGCTTTCTTT | CASSRLLGAFF
many | . | 13 | TRBJ2-3 | TRBV4-2 | TGTGCCAGCAGCCCTAGGGGGGCGGTTACGCAGTATTTT | CASSPRGAVTQYF
many | TRBD2 | 12 | TRBJ2-7 | TRBV7-2 | TGTGCCAGCCCTACTCCGGGGGGTGAGCAGTACTTC | CASPTPGGEQYF
many | TRBD2 | 16 | TRBJ2-7 | TRBV5-1 | TGCGCCAGCAGCTTGGGCGGGACTAGCGGGGACTACGAGCAGTACTTC | CASSLGGTSGDYEQYF
many | TRBD1 | 15 | TRBJ1-4 | TRBV11-2 | TGTGCCAGCAGCTTAGGTGACAGGGATAATGAAAAACTGTTTTTT | CASSLGDRDNEKLFF
many | . | 14 | TRBJ1-5 | TRBV28 | TGTGCCAGCAGAACAGGGAATAGCAATCAGCCCCAGCATTTT | CASRTGNSNQPQHF
many | TRBD2 | 15 | TRBJ2-2 | TRBV6-1 | TGTGCCAGCAGTGAACTAGCGGGGGACACCGGGGAGCTGGTTTTT | CASSELAGDTGELVF
. | . | 11 | TRBJ2-5 | TRBV29-1 | TGCAGCGTTGAACCACTCGAGACCCAGTACTTC | CSVEPLETQYF